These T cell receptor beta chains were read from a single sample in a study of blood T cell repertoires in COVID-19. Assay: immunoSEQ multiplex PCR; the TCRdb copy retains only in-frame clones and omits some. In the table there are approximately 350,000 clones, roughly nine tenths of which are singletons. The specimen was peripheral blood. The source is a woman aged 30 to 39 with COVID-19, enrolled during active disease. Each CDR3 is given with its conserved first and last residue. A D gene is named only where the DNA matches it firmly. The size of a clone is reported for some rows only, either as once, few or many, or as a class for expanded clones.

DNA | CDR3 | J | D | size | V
TGTGCCAGCAGTCGGTTCCGGGACACCACCTACGAGCAGTACTTC | CASSRFRDTTYEQYF | TRBJ2-7 | NA | NA | TRBV6-5
TGTGCCAGCAGTGACTTCAGGGTCATGAACACTGAAGCTTTCTTT | CASSDFRVMNTEAFF | TRBJ1-1 | NA | NA | TRBV2
TGTGCCAGCAGTGATAGTTCGGGACTAGCTTACTACAATGAGCAGTTCTTC | CASSDSSGLAYYNEQFF | TRBJ2-1 | TRBD2 | few | TRBV6-1
TGTGCCAGCAGTTTCGGACACCGAGAGACCCAGTACTTC | CASSFGHRETQYF | TRBJ2-5 | NA | NA | TRBV6-2/TRBV6-3
TGTGCCAGCTACCCAGGGACAGGGGACGGCTACACCTTC | CASYPGTGDGYTF | TRBJ1-2 | TRBD1 | NA | TRBV2
TGCAGTATGCGGGGGAAAAACATTCAGTACTTC | CSMRGKNIQYF | TRBJ2-4 | TRBD2 | NA | TRBV20-1
TGTGCCAGCAGTTATTTGGTGGGACAGGGAAATGGCTACACCTTC | CASSYLVGQGNGYTF | TRBJ1-2 | TRBD1 | NA | TRBV6-5
TGCGCCAGCAGCTTGCTCCAGGACAGGGTTGATGGCTACACCTTC | CASSLLQDRVDGYTF | TRBJ1-2 | TRBD1 | NA | TRBV5-1
TGTGCCAGCAGCTTAGAGGTGGTGGGGGGGTATCAGCCCCAGCATTTT | CASSLEVVGGYQPQHF | TRBJ1-5 | NA | NA | TRBV7-8
TGTGCCAGCAGCCCCGGGACTAGCGCCCAAGAGACCCAGTACTTC | CASSPGTSAQETQYF | TRBJ2-5 | TRBD2 | once | TRBV9
TGTGCCAGCAGCCAAATCAACTCAGGGACTAGCGGGAATCGCGGTGAGCAGTTCTTC | CASSQINSGTSGNRGEQFF | TRBJ2-1 | TRBD2 | few | TRBV7-9
TGTGCCAGCAGCTCGACTGCGGACAGCCACTATGGCTACACCTTC | CASSSTADSHYGYTF | TRBJ1-2 | NA | NA | TRBV13
TGTGCCAGCAGTGCCCTGGAGGGGACAGGGGGTTACGAGCAGTACTTC | CASSALEGTGGYEQYF | TRBJ2-7 | TRBD1 | NA | TRBV2
TGTGCCAGCAGCTCCCAGGGGGGCACTGAAGCTTTCTTT | CASSSQGGTEAFF | TRBJ1-1 | TRBD1 | NA | TRBV7-2
TGTGCCACCAGCCGGACAGGGGGCTTAACCCAGTACTTC | CATSRTGGLTQYF | TRBJ2-5 | TRBD1 | NA | TRBV24-1